The 22 T cell receptor beta chains in this list originate from one sample, sequenced in a study of glioma-infiltrating T cells. Using RNA template, CDR3s of TCR alpha and beta were amplified with iRepertoire arm-PCR. Using its own MiXCR run on the multiplex PCR reads, TCRdb lists one record per CDR3 protein. The table has about 22,000 distinct CDR3 sequences, roughly 25% seen once. The sample taken for sequencing was glioma tissue, nonneoplastic brain tissue, or PBMCs (not recorded which). All receptors derive from a human donor with low-grade glioma or glioblastoma, undergoing nonglioma brain surgery, or in good health (not recorded which).

Turning to this clonotype: This may come from a read error, since a much larger clone is one base off. V is TRBV18 and J is TRBJ2-1; D unclear. Germline values: CDR1 KGHSH, CDR2 LQKENI. The CDR3 contains 15 residues. The CDR3 DNA sequence: TGTGCCAGCTCACCGCGGACGCCTCCCTACAATGATCAGTTCTTC. It yields the protein CASSPRTPPYNDQFF.

Details on this clonotype: This sequence may be a read error, since a much larger clone differs from it by one base. The rearrangement joins TRBV12-5 to TRBJ1-1; D ambiguous. Germline lookup yields CDR1 LGHNT and CDR2 FRNRAP. V gave up 7 bases and J gave up 2 bases, with 14 bases separating them. This CDR3 spans 14 amino acids. The CDR3 is CASVYRRLNTEAFF. CDR3 in DNA: TGTGCTAGTGTCTACCGACGACTCAACACTGAAGCTTTCTTT.

This clonotype was counted a few times. A much larger clonotype is one base distant, so this may be a read error. The CDR3 carries no conserved terminal phenylalanine or tryptophan, so it likely arises from a read error. The V gene is TRBV7-2, the J gene TRBJ1-3; 8 nucleotides match TRBD1. V shed 5 bases, J shed 0 bases, and the junction held 3 bases outside the gene matches. Germline CDR1 is SGHTA and CDR2 is FQGNSA. This CDR3 is 15 amino acids long. CDR3 in amino acids: CASSRDRNSGNTIYS. CDR3 sequence (DNA): TGTGCCAGCAGCCGGGACAGGAACTCTGGAAACACCATATATTCT.

The rearrangement uses TRBV19 and TRBJ2-2, with TRBD1 matching over 9 bases. Germline loops: CDR1 LNHDA, CDR2 SQIVND (reference sequence). The CDR3 runs to 15 residues. The junction had 8 bases not matched to a gene; V was cut back by 7 bases and J by 5 bases. The CDR3 DNA reads as TGTGCCAGTAAGACGGGACAGGGAAAAACCGGGGAGCTGTTTTTT. Protein sequence: CASKTGQGKTGELFF.

This clonotype showed up many times. The J gene is TRBJ1-2, the V gene TRBV6-2 or TRBV6-3; no reliable D call. V was clipped by 4 bases and J by 7 bases, with 19 bases between them. The CDR3 length is 15 residues. In germline, CDR1 is MNHEY, CDR2 SVGEGT. The CDR3 coding sequence is TGTGCCAGCAGTTCCTCAGCCGGACGCCGAGGTGGCTACACCTTC. This codes for CASSSSAGRRGGYTF.

This clonotype was counted at least ten times. The J gene is TRBJ2-5, the V gene TRBV4-2; TRBD2 aligns across 10 bases. There are 17 residues in the CDR3. The V gene's germline CDR1 is LGHNA and CDR2 YNFKEQ. The V segment lost 1 base and the J segment 5 bases; nucleotides outside the gene matches: 10. For the CDR3, the DNA is TGTGCCAGCAGCCAAGTTTGGGCTAGCGGGGGACGGGAGACCCAGTACTTC. Residues: CASSQVWASGGRETQYF.

Ten or more counts support this clonotype. The chain recombines TRBV6-1 with TRBJ2-1; D gene unclear. CDR1 and CDR2 from the germline V gene are MNHNS and SASEGT. The CDR3 has 14 amino acids. With 7 bases removed from V and 5 bases from J, the gap between germline ends came to 15 bases. CDR3 DNA: TGTGCCAGCAACTTCCGGTCATCCAACAATGAGCAGTTCTTC. Translated: CASNFRSSNNEQFF.

This chain links TRBV27 with TRBJ1-2; D ambiguous. This CDR3 region has 15 residues. Trimming took 0 bases from V and 6 from J, leaving 14 bases between them. Germline CDR1 reads MNHEY; CDR2 reads SMNVEV (reference sequence). The CDR3 bases are TGTGCCAGCAGTTTATCGGGGAGAGACCTCCATGGCTACACCTTC. This sequence encodes CASSLSGRDLHGYTF.

Of note for this clonotype: This may be a read error: a much more frequent sequence differs by one nucleotide. The chain has TRBV29-1 and TRBJ2-7; a weak D match, TRBD1 (5 bases). Germline V gene sequence: CDR1 SQVTM, CDR2 ANQGSEA. The CDR3 runs to 12 residues. Trimming pared 8 bases from V and 4 bases from J, leaving 15 bases between. The CDR3 nucleotides read TGCAGCCATTGGTCGGACAATTACGAGCAGTACTTC. Translated: CSHWSDNYEQYF.

A word on this clonotype: A much bigger clone sits one base away, suggesting this may be a read error. The CDR3 sequence: CASSKRGITGTQYF. The CDR3 nucleotides are TGTGCCAGCAGTAAGCGGGGCATCACAGGTACGCAGTATTTT. The gene calls are TRBV6-2 or TRBV6-3 and TRBJ2-3, with TRBD2 matching 7 bases. Germline CDR1 and CDR2: MNHEY and SVGEGT. This CDR3 is 14 amino acids long.

The table lists this clonotype with many counts. The V and J genes are TRBV20-1 and TRBJ1-2, with TRBD1 identical over 7 bases. The CDR3 contains 15 residues. V dropped 6 bases and J dropped 2; count of bases not matched to a gene: 12. Germline V gene lookup returns CDR1 DFQATT and CDR2 SNEGSKA (reference sequence). The CDR3 bases are TGCAGTGCCAGACAGGGAACCCAACCCAACTATGGCTACACCTTC. Amino acid sequence: CSARQGTQPNYGYTF.

About this clonotype: Mismatch with germline at one junction end may stem from a read error. The chain has TRBV19 and TRBJ1-6; the D is unclear. The V gene's germline CDR1 is LNHDA and CDR2 SQIVND (reference sequence). CDR3 length: 16 amino acids. This chain's CDR3 is CASKDYSYNYNSPLNF. The DNA for the CDR3 is TGTGCCAGTAAGGATTACAGCTACAACTATAATTCACCCCTCAACTTT.

There are many counts of this clonotype. The CDR3 reads CASSHGSSGGRDTQYF. CDR3 sequence (DNA): TGCGCCAGCAGCCATGGGTCTAGCGGGGGAAGAGATACGCAGTATTTT. The rearrangement links TRBV4-3 to TRBJ2-3; 10 nucleotides match TRBD2. The V gene's germline CDR1 is LGHNA and CDR2 YSLEER. Trimming took 3 bases from V and 5 from J; bases not matched to a gene: 8. This CDR3 has 16 residues.

The rearrangement links TRBV18 to TRBJ2-5, with a possible D match to TRBD2 (5 bases). The germline V gene encodes CDR1 KGHSH and CDR2 LQKENI. Deletions cut 6 bases from V and 2 bases from J, with 16 bases between. CDR3 length equals 15 residues. CDR3 amino acids: CASSPSRTAQETQYF. In DNA, the CDR3 is TGTGCCAGCTCCCCCTCCAGGACTGCTCAAGAGACCCAGTACTTC.

This clonotype came up many times. The chain is built from TRBV4-3 and TRBJ1-5, with a weak D call TRBD1 (6 bases). Germline V CDR1 and CDR2: LGHNA, YSLEER. The CDR3 spans 15 residues. The V end was cut by 1 base, the J end by 6 bases, with 13 bases between. The CDR3 loop is CASSQGTGRSQPQHF. The CDR3 nucleotides are TGCGCCAGCAGCCAAGGAACAGGGCGCAGTCAGCCCCAGCATTTT.

In the case of this clonotype: This could be a read error, since a much larger clone is one nucleotide away. The gene calls are TRBV15 and TRBJ1-2; 8 positions match TRBD1. The CDR3 is made up of 13 amino acids. V lost 7 bases and J lost 3; bases outside the gene matches: 4. Germline V gives CDR1 LNHNV, CDR2 YYDKDF (reference sequence). CDR3 bases: TGTGCCACCATCATGGGACAGGACTATGGCTACACCTTC. This codes for CATIMGQDYGYTF.

This clonotype occurred a few times. One base away lies a much larger clone, so this may be a sequencing read error. The CDR3 ends on some other residue instead of the conserved phenylalanine or tryptophan, so this is likely a read error. The chain couples TRBV6-2 or TRBV6-3 to TRBJ1-2, with D uncertain. This CDR3 has 11 amino acids. CDR1 is MNHEY and CDR2 is SVGEGT in the germline V gene. V was trimmed by 8 bases and J by 8 bases, leaving 12 bases between them. The DNA of the CDR3 is TGTGCCAGCGGGCCTTATACGGGCTACACCCTC. Protein: CASGPYTGYTL.

This clonotype was observed at least ten times. This sequence joins TRBV6-1 and TRBJ1-5; TRBD1 matches at 7 bases. Germline loops: CDR1 MNHNS, CDR2 SASEGT. V lost 6 bases and J lost 4; bases outside the gene matches: 6. The CDR3 spans 14 residues. This chain's CDR3 is CASSTDRVNQPQHF. Written as DNA, the CDR3 is TGTGCCAGCAGCACAGACAGGGTAAATCAGCCCCAGCATTTT.

This clonotype was seen at least ten times. The rearrangement links TRBV15 to TRBJ2-3, with D tentatively TRBD1 (6 bases). In germline, CDR1 is LNHNV, CDR2 YYDKDF (reference sequence). The CDR3 is made up of 16 amino acids. Deletions cut 0 bases from V and 1 base from J, with 11 bases between. The CDR3 loop reads CATSRDGGQGTDTQYF. In DNA form, the CDR3 reads TGTGCCACCAGCAGAGATGGGGGCCAAGGCACAGATACGCAGTATTTT. The full variable domain, its missing parts supplied by reference TRBV15 and TRBJ2-3, is DAMVIQNPRYQVTQFGKPVTLSCSQTLNHNVMYWYQQKSSQAPKLLFHYYDKDFNNEADTPDNFQSRRPNTSFCFLDIRSPGLGDTAMYLCATSRDGGQGTDTQYFGPGTRLTVL.

The chain links TRBV2 to TRBJ1-2; a possible D gene is TRBD1 (6 bases). CDR1 and CDR2 from the germline V gene are SNHLY and FYNNEI. This CDR3 is built from 13 residues. V lost 3 bases to trimming and J lost 2 bases, with 7 bases between them. For the CDR3, the DNA is TGTGCCAGCAGTGAGCAGGGGAACTATGGCTACACCTTC. Amino acid sequence: CASSEQGNYGYTF.

This clonotype was counted ten times or more. The chain links TRBV7-3 to TRBJ2-1; D is perhaps TRBD2 (5 bases). This CDR3 region has 15 residues. The ends were cut back, 1 base at V and 5 bases at J, with 12 bases in the middle. Per the germline V gene, CDR1 is SGHTA and CDR2 is FQGTGA. CDR3 region: CASSLSLSGDNEQFF. The CDR3, as DNA: TGTGCCAGCAGCTTAAGTCTTTCCGGGGACAATGAGCAGTTCTTC.

For this clonotype: This may stem from a read error, because a much larger clone lies one nucleotide away. V gene TRBV19 combines with J gene TRBJ2-5; D uncertain. V gave up 8 bases and J gave up 6 bases, with 10 bases separating them. Germline values: CDR1 LNHDA, CDR2 SQIVND (reference sequence). This CDR3 contains 11 residues. The DNA of the CDR3 is TGTGCCAGTCTCAACTGGAAGACCCAGTACTTC. This sequence encodes CASLNWKTQYF.